This T cell receptor (beta chain) was recorded in a study of blood T cells in healthy people across ages. V lost 6 bases, J lost 5 bases, and 16 bases lay in between. Germline-derived CDR1 and CDR2 are DFQATT and SNEGSKA (reference sequence). The CDR3 extends over 13 amino acids. A few counts support this clonotype. The authors ran a second PCR of 7 to 11 cycles using a sample-barcoded 5' primer and a J-beta primer mix. Each sample yielded at least 2.5 million CDR3-containing paired-end reads. Each CDR3 protein gets one entry after TCRdb re-called the 5' RACE reads with MiXCR. The sample lists approximately 730,000 distinct CDR3 sequences; about 42% were seen once.

This sequence joins TRBV20-1 and TRBJ2-5; no definite D call. Sequenced: blood. This TCR came from a woman aged 55-70 years in good health. CDR3 residues: CSAAPGGTETQYF. The CDR3 bases are TGCAGTGCCGCTCCGGGTGGCACGGAGACCCAGTACTTC.